This is a list of T cell receptor beta chains from one sample in a study of shared clonotypes between healthy human individuals. The data were produced by immunoSEQ multiplex PCR, yet TCRdb's version contains in-frame clones alone and is incomplete. The sample contains about 1,800,000 clones, less than 95% of which appear only once. The sample taken for sequencing was naive CD8+ T cells sorted from blood. Receptor source: a young man in good health. CDR3s include the opening cysteine and the closing phenylalanine or tryptophan. Fields, in order: J gene, V gene, CDR3 length, D gene, clone size, CDR3 DNA, CDR3 protein. The D gene is left open where the match is weak. The size of a clone is reported for some rows only, either as once, few or many, or as a class for expanded clones.

TRBJ2-7	TRBV7-6	15	.	.	TGTGCCAGCAGCTTAGCGGCCCAGGGGTCCTACGAGCAGTACTTC	CASSLAAQGSYEQYF
TRBJ2-2	TRBV6-5	14	TRBD1	.	TGTGCCAGCAGTCCAACCCTGGACAGGGAAGAGCTGTTTTTT	CASSPTLDREELFF
TRBJ2-7	TRBV7-9	14	.	.	TGTGCCAGCAGCTTAGTTCTCAGCGACTACGAGCAGTACTTC	CASSLVLSDYEQYF
TRBJ2-7	TRBV4-3	16	TRBD2	.	TGCGCCAGCAGCCAAGATATGCGGGGGTTATCCTACGAGCAGTACTTC	CASSQDMRGLSYEQYF
TRBJ2-5	TRBV28	15	.	.	TGTGCCAGCAGCGTTGGGACTCCAGCAAGGGAGACCCAGTACTTC	CASSVGTPARETQYF
TRBJ2-2	TRBV4-1	13	TRBD1	.	TGCGCCAGCATGGCAGGGGGCACCGGGGAGCTGTTTTTT	CASMAGGTGELFF
TRBJ1-2	TRBV5-4	14	TRBD1	.	TGTGCCAGCAGCTATGGGACAGGGAGAAATGGCTACACCTTC	CASSYGTGRNGYTF
TRBJ2-2	TRBV11-2	17	.	.	TGTGCCAGCAGCTTCCCCGCGGAGGGCATTAACACCGGGGAGCTGTTTTTT	CASSFPAEGINTGELFF
TRBJ2-1	TRBV28	14	.	.	TGTGCCAGCAGTTTCCTTAGCATCTACAATGAGCAGTTCTTC	CASSFLSIYNEQFF
TRBJ1-4	TRBV7-9	14	TRBD1	.	TGTGCCAGCAGCGTACAGGGGACTAATGAAAAACTGTTTTTT	CASSVQGTNEKLFF
TRBJ2-7	TRBV2	16	TRBD1	.	TGTGCCAGCAAGGTAGAGGGGGCCCTATCCTCCTACGAGCAGTACTTC	CASKVEGALSSYEQYF
TRBJ1-2	TRBV4-3	15	.	few	TGCGCCAGCAGCCAGGTCGTGGACAGCAACTATGGCTACACCTTC	CASSQVVDSNYGYTF
TRBJ1-2	TRBV4-1	16	TRBD1	.	TGCGCCAGCAGCCCCCAACCTACAGGGGCGGACTATGGCTACACCTTC	CASSPQPTGADYGYTF
TRBJ2-7	TRBV19	11	.	.	TGTGCCACGCAAGGGGATTACGAGCAGTACTTC	CATQGDYEQYF
TRBJ2-1	TRBV2	16	.	.	TGTGCCAGCCACCCAACCGTCGGCGGGTCCTACGATGAGCAGTTCTTC	CASHPTVGGSYDEQFF
TRBJ2-3	TRBV6-1	17	.	.	TGTGCCAGCAGGGAATACCCCCCTAGCGAAAGCACAGATACGCAGTATTTT	CASREYPPSESTDTQYF
TRBJ2-1	TRBV4-3	14	TRBD2	.	TGCGCCAGCAGCTCTAGCGGGGCCTACAATGAGCAGTTCTTC	CASSSSGAYNEQFF
TRBJ2-7	TRBV5-6	16	.	.	TGTGCCAGCAGCTTGGACCCAGGGGCCCCCGCCTACGAGCAGTACTTC	CASSLDPGAPAYEQYF
TRBJ1-1	TRBV27	14	.	once	TGTGCCAGCAGTTTTACCCTAAGCGGGAATGAAGCTTTCTTT	CASSFTLSGNEAFF
TRBJ2-7	TRBV12-5	17	.	.	TGTGCTAGTGGTTTGGTATCGGTGGGTTTTGGTCTTGACGAGCAGTACTTC	CASGLVSVGFGLDEQYF
TRBJ2-7	TRBV2	15	.	.	TGTGCCAGATACCCACTATGGGCTAGCTCCTACGAGCAGTACTTC	CARYPLWASSYEQYF
TRBJ1-2	TRBV30	14	TRBD1	once	TGTGCCTGGAGAGACCCCTCGACAGGGTATGGCTACACCTTC	CAWRDPSTGYGYTF
TRBJ1-1	TRBV2	14	.	.	TGTGCCAGCAGTGCTTCCAGGGGGAACACTGAAGCTTTCTTT	CASSASRGNTEAFF
TRBJ1-3	TRBV6-6	16	.	.	TGTGCCAGCAGTTACTCGGTGGGAAGCTCTGGAAACACCATATATTTT	CASSYSVGSSGNTIYF
TRBJ2-2	TRBV29-1	13	.	.	TGCAGCGTTGCGATCGTTAACACCGGGGAGCTGTTTTTT	CSVAIVNTGELFF
TRBJ1-2	TRBV11-2	14	TRBD1	.	TGTGCCAGCAGGGTCACAGGGGCCCTTGAGGGCTACACCTTC	CASRVTGALEGYTF
TRBJ1-1	TRBV27	13	.	.	TGTGCCAGCAGTTTGGGTTTGAACACTGAAGCTTTCTTT	CASSLGLNTEAFF
TRBJ2-7	TRBV28	11	.	.	TGTGCCAGCCTGGGGGGCTACGAGCAGTACTTC	CASLGGYEQYF
TRBJ1-4	TRBV5-1	14	.	.	TGCGCCAGCAGCTTGGACAGGTTTAATGAAAAACTGTTTTTT	CASSLDRFNEKLFF
TRBJ2-7	TRBV4-1	15	.	.	TGCGCCAGCAGCCTGGGTCGCCACAGGCCCGGAGAGCAGTACTTC	CASSLGRHRPGEQYF
TRBJ2-7	TRBV7-9	14	.	.	TGTGCCAGCAGCTTAGCACACAACTCCTACGAGCAGTACTTC	CASSLAHNSYEQYF
TRBJ2-5	TRBV4-3	16	.	.	TGCGCCAGCAGCCAAGATTGGAGGGGGTGGCAAGAGACCCAGTACTTC	CASSQDWRGWQETQYF
TRBJ2-5	TRBV18	16	TRBD2	once	TGTGCCAGCTCACCGCCCCGGGGACTAGCTTACGAGACCCAGTACTTC	CASSPPRGLAYETQYF
TRBJ1-2	TRBV10-2	13	TRBD1	.	TGCGCCAGCACCCAGACAGGGATTGACGGCTACACCTTC	CASTQTGIDGYTF
TRBJ1-1	TRBV19	13	.	once	TGTGCCAGTAGCCGGGACGGGAACACTGAAGCTTTCTTT	CASSRDGNTEAFF
TRBJ2-5	TRBV7-9	14	.	.	TGTGCCAGCAGTATTACAGGGTACCAAGAGACCCAGTACTTC	CASSITGYQETQYF
TRBJ1-2	TRBV7-9	16	.	.	TGTGCCAGCAGCCCCGGAGTGGACCCGGGGTACTATGGCTACACCTTC	CASSPGVDPGYYGYTF
TRBJ2-7	TRBV5-1	21	.	.	TGCGCCAGCAGTTCGGGCGGTTATGAGCTCATGAGGGCAGCTAGCTCCTACGAGCAGTACTTC	CASSSGGYELMRAASSYEQYF
TRBJ1-1	TRBV20-1	11	.	.	TGCAGTGCTCAACTCGACGTCGTACCTTTCTTT	CSAQLDVVPFF
TRBJ2-7	TRBV2	17	.	.	TGTGCCAGCAGTGATGTAAGTCGGCACGCTGAGTACTACGAGCAGTACTTC	CASSDVSRHAEYYEQYF
TRBJ2-7	TRBV15	16	TRBD2	.	TGTGCCACCAGCAGTCGAGGACTAGGTCCGGCCTACGAGCAGTACTTC	CATSSRGLGPAYEQYF
TRBJ2-7	TRBV9	13	.	once	TGTGCCAGCAGCGTAGAGGTGGGAGCCGAGCAGTACTTC	CASSVEVGAEQYF
TRBJ1-1	TRBV19	14	.	few	TGTGCCAGTACCCCGGATGGGAGGGACACTGAAGCTTTCTTT	CASTPDGRDTEAFF
TRBJ2-2	TRBV7-9	16	TRBD1	.	TGTGCCAGCAGCTCTTCCGGGACAGGGGACACCGGGGAGCTGTTTTTT	CASSSSGTGDTGELFF
TRBJ2-5	TRBV7-7	17	TRBD2	.	TGTGCTAGCAGCCATGGGACTAGCGGGGGAATACGGGAGACCCAGTACTTC	CASSHGTSGGIRETQYF
TRBJ2-2	TRBV7-6	17	TRBD1	.	TGTGCCAGCAGCTTAGGCTCCGGGACAGGGAACACCGGGGAGCTGTTTTTT	CASSLGSGTGNTGELFF
TRBJ1-1	TRBV5-8	13	.	.	TGTGCCAGCAGTTTCGACCTAAACACTGAAGCTTTCTTT	CASSFDLNTEAFF
TRBJ1-1	TRBV5-6	14	.	.	TGTGCCAGCAGCTTTGGTCGGTTCAACACTGAAGCTTTCTTT	CASSFGRFNTEAFF
TRBJ2-2	TRBV11-2	12	.	.	TGTGCCAGCAGCTTTTTTACCGGGGAGCTGTTTTTT	CASSFFTGELFF
TRBJ2-7	TRBV4-1	14	TRBD1	.	TGCGCCAGCAGCCTCCGGGACAGGGGCAGCGAGCAGTACTTC	CASSLRDRGSEQYF
TRBJ2-7	TRBV30	11	.	.	TGTGCCTGGGGTTTCCAATGGGAGCAGTACTTC	CAWGFQWEQYF